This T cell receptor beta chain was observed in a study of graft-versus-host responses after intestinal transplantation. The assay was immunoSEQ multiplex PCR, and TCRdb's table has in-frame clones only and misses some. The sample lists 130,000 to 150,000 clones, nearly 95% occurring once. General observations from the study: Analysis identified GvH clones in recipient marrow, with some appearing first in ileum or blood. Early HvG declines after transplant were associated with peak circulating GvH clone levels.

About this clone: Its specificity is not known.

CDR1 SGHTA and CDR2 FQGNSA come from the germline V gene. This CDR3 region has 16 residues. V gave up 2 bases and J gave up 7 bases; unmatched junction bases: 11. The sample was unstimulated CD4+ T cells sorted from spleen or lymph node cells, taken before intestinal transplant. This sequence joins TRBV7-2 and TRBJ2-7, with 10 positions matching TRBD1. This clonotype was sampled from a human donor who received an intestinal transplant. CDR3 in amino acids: CASSLISLTGGGEQYF. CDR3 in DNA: TGTGCCAGCAGCTTAATTTCTCTGACAGGGGGCGGTGAGCAGTACTTC.